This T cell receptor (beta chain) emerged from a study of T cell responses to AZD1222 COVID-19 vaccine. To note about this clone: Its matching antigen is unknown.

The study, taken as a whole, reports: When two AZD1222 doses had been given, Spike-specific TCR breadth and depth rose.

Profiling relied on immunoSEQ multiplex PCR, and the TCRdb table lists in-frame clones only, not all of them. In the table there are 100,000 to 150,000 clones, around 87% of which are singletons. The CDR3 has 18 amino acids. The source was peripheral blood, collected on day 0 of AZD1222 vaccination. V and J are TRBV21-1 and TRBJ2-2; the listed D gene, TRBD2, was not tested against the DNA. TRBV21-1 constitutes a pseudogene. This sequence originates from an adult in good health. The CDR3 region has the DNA TGTGCCAGCAGCAAATTCCCTAGCGGGAGGGCCTTGACCGGGGAGCTGTTTTTT. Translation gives CASSKFPSGRALTGELFF.